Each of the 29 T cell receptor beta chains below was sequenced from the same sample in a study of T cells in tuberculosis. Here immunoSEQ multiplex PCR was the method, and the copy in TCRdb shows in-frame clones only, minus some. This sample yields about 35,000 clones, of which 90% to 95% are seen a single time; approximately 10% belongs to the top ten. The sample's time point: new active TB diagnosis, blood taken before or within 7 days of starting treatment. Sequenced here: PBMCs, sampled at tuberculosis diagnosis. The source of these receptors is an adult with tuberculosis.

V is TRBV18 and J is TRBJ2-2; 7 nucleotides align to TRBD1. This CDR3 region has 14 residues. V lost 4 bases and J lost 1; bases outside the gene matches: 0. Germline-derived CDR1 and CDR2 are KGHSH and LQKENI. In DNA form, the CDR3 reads TGTGCCAGCTCACGACAGGGGAACACCGGGGAGCTGTTTTTT. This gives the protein CASSRQGNTGELFF. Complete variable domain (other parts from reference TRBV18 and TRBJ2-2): NAGVMQNPRHLVRRRGQEARLRCSPMKGHSHVYWYRQLPEEGLKFMVYLQKENIIDESGMPKERFSAEFPKEGPSILRIQQVVRGDSAAYFCASSRQGNTGELFFGEGSRLTVL.

The CDR3 sequence: CASRKLESSYEQYF. Written as DNA, the CDR3 is TGTGCCAGCAGGAAACTGGAGAGCTCCTACGAGCAGTACTTC. The genes are TRBV27 and TRBJ2-7; D unresolved. CDR1 and CDR2 from the germline V gene are MNHEY and SMNVEV (reference sequence). This CDR3 region has 14 residues. The ends were cut back, 6 bases at V and 0 bases at J, with 12 bases in the middle.

The CDR3 spells CASSSDRVIDEQYF. The CDR3 DNA sequence: TGTGCCAGCAGCTCGGACAGGGTTATCGACGAGCAGTACTTC. This chain links TRBV7-9 with TRBJ2-7; TRBD1 agrees at 8 bases. Germline assignment: CDR1 SEHNR and CDR2 FQNEAQ (reference sequence). Trimming removed 4 bases from V and 5 bases from J; junction bases left unmatched: 7. CDR3 size: 14 residues. Full variable domain (missing parts from reference TRBV7-9 and TRBJ2-7): DTGVSQNPRHKITKRGQNVTFRCDPISEHNRLYWYRQTLGQGPEFLTYFQNEAQLEKSRLLSDRFSAERPKGSFSTLEIQRTEQGDSAMYLCASSSDRVIDEQYFGPGTRLTVT.

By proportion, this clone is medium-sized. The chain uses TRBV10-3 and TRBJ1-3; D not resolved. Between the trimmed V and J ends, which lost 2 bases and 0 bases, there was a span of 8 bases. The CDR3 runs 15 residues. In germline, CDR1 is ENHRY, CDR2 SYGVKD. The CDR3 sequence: CAISEGHSSGNTIYF. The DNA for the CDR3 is TGTGCCATCAGTGAGGGGCACAGCTCTGGAAACACCATATATTTT.

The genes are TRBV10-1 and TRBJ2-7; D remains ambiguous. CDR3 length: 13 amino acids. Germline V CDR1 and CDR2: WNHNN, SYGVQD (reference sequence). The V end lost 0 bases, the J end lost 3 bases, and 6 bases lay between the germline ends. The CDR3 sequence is CASSESPGYEQYF. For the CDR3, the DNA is TGCGCCAGCAGTGAGTCGCCGGGCTACGAGCAGTACTTC.

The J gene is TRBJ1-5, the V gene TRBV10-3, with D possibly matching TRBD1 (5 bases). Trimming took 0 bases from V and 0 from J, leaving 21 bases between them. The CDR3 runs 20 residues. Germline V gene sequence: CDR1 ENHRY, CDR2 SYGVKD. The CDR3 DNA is TGTGCCATCAGTGAGTCGAGGCAGGGTGCCCCCAATTATAGCAATCAGCCCCAGCATTTT. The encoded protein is CAISESRQGAPNYSNQPQHF.

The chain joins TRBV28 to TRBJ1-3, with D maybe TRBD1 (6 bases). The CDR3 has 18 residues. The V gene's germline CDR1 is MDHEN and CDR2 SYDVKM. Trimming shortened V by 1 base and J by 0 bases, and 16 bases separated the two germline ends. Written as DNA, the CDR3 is TGTGCCAGCAGTTTATTGGAACACAGGGATCCCTCTGGAAACACCATATATTTT. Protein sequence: CASSLLEHRDPSGNTIYF.

CDR3 in amino acids: CASSQRGFSYGYTF. As DNA, the CDR3 is TGTGCCAGCAGCCAAAGAGGGTTCAGCTATGGCTACACCTTC. J is TRBJ1-2 and V is TRBV4-2; D is ambiguous. The germline V and J ends were trimmed by 2 bases and 4 bases, with 11 bases remaining between them. The germline V gene encodes CDR1 LGHNA and CDR2 YNFKEQ. The CDR3 is 14 amino acids.

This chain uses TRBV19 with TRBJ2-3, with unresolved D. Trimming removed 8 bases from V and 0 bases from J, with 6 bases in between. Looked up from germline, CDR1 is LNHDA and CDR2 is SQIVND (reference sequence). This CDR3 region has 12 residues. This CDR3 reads CASPSSTDTQYF. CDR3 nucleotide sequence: TGTGCCAGTCCGAGTAGCACAGATACGCAGTATTTT.

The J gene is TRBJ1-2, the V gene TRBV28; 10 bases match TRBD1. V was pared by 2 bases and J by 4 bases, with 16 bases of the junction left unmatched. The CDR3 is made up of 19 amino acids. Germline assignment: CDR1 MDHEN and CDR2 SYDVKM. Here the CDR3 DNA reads TGTGCCAGCAGTTTACCGGGACAGGGGCCGCTTAGGGCCTCCTATGGCTACACCTTC. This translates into CASSLPGQGPLRASYGYTF.

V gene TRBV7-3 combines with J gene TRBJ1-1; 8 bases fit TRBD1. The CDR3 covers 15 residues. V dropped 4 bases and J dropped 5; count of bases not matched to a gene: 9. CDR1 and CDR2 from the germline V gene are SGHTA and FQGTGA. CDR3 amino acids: CASSSLDRGGTEAFF. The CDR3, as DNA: TGTGCCAGCAGCTCCCTCGACAGGGGAGGGACTGAAGCTTTCTTT. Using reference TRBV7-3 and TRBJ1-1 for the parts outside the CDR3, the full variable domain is GAGVSQTPSNKVTEKGKYVELRCDPISGHTALYWYRQSLGQGPEFLIYFQGTGAADDSGLPNDRFFAVRPEGSVSTLKIQRTERGDSAVYLCASSSLDRGGTEAFFGQGTRLTVV.

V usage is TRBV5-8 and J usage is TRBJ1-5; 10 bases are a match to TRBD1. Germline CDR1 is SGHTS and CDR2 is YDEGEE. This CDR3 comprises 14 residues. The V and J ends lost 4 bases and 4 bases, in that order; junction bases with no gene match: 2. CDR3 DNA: TGTGCCAGCAGCCGACAGGGGGCGAATCAGCCCCAGCATTTT. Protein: CASSRQGANQPQHF.

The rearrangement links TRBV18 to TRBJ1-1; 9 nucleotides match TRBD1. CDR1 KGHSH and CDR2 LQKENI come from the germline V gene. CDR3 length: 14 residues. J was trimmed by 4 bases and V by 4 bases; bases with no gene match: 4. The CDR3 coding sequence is TGTGCCAGCTCACATGGGACAGGGCCCACTGAAGCTTTCTTT. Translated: CASSHGTGPTEAFF.

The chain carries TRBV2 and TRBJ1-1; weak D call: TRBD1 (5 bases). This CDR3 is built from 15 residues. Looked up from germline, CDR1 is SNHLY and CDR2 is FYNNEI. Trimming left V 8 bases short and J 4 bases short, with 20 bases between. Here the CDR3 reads CASRGLKEGTTEAFF. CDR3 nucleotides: TGTGCCAGCCGCGGGTTAAAGGAGGGGACCACTGAAGCTTTCTTT.

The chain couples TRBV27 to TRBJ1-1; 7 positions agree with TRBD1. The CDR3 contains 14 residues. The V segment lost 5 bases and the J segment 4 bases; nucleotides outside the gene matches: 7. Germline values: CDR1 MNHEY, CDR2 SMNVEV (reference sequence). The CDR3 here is CASSPTGAVTEAFF. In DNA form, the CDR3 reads TGTGCCAGCAGTCCAACAGGGGCGGTCACTGAAGCTTTCTTT.

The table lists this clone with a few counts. The CDR3: CASSESRMGGSEKLFF. DNA of the CDR3: TGTGCCAGCAGTGAATCCAGGATGGGGGGTAGTGAAAAACTGTTTTTT. The chain recombines TRBV25-1 with TRBJ1-4, with a possible D match to TRBD1 (5 bases). Germline V gene sequence: CDR1 MGHDK, CDR2 SYGVNS. The CDR3 is 16 residues long. V was pared by 1 base and J by 7 bases, with 16 bases between.

CDR3 bases: TGTGCCAGCAGTTTATACCGGGAGGCTATCTACGAGCAGTACTTC. Translating gives CASSLYREAIYEQYF. The genes are TRBV28 and TRBJ2-7, with 7 bases that match TRBD2. Germline CDR1 is MDHEN and CDR2 is SYDVKM. The CDR3 is 15 residues long. The trim removed 1 base at V and 3 bases at J, leaving 6 bases unmatched. Full variable domain (missing parts from reference TRBV28 and TRBJ2-7): DVKVTQSSRYLVKRTGEKVFLECVQDMDHENMFWYRQDPGLGLRLIYFSYDVKMKEKGDIPEGYSVSREKKERFSLILESASTNQTSMYLCASSLYREAIYEQYFGPGTRLTVT.

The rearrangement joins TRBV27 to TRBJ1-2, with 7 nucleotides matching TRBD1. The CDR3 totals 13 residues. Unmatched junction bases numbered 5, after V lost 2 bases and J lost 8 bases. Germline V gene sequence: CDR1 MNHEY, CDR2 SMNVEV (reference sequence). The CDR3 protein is CASSLGGGGGYTF. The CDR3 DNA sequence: TGTGCCAGCAGTTTAGGAGGGGGCGGGGGCTACACCTTC.

CDR3 nucleotide sequence: TGTGCCAGCAGTGGACAGAACACAGATACGCAGTATTTT. Amino acid sequence: CASSGQNTDTQYF. The gene calls are TRBV2 and TRBJ2-3; TRBD1 is a possible D gene (5 bases). CDR1 SNHLY and CDR2 FYNNEI come from the germline V gene. V gave up 4 bases and J gave up 2 bases, with 7 bases separating them. There are 13 residues in the CDR3.

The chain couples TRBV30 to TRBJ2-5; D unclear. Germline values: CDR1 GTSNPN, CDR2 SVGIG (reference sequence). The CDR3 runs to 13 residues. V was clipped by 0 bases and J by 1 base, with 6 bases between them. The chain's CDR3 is CAWSVYSQETQYF. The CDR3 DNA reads TGTGCCTGGAGTGTTTACAGCCAAGAGACCCAGTACTTC.

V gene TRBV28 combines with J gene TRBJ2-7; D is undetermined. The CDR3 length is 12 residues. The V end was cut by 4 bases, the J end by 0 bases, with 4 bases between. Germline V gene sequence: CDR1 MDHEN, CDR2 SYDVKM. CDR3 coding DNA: TGTGCCAGCAGTTCCGTCTCCTACGAGCAGTACTTC. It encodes CASSSVSYEQYF.

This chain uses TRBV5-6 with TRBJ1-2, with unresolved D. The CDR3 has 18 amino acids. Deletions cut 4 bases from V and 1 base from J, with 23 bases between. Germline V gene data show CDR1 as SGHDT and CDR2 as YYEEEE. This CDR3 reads CASSLGYLKTGDNYGYTF. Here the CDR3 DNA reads TGTGCCAGCAGCCTCGGTTACCTTAAGACCGGGGATAACTATGGCTACACCTTC.

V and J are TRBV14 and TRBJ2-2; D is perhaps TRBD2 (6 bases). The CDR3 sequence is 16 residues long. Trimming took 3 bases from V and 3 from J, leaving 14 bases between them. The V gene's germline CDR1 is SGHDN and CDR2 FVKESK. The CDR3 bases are TGTGCCAGCAGCCAGTCGTCGGGACTTTACACCGGGGAGCTGTTTTTT. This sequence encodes CASSQSSGLYTGELFF.

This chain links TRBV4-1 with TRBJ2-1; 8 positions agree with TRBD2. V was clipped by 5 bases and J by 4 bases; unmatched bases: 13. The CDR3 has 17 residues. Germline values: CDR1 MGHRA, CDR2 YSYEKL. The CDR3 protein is CASSAGGLAGSYNEQFF. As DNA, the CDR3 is TGCGCCAGCAGCGCCGGGGGGCTAGCGGGCTCGTACAATGAGCAGTTCTTC.

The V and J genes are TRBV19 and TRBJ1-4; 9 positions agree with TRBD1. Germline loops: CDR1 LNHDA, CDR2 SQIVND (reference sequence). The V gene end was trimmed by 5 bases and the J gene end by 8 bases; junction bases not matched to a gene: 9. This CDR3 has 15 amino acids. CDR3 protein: CASSARDRVPEKLFF. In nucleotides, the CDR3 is TGTGCCAGTAGTGCCCGGGACAGGGTTCCCGAAAAACTGTTTTTT.

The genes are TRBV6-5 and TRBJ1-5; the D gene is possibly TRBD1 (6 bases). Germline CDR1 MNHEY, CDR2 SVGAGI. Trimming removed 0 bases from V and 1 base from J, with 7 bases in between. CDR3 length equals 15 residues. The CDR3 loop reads CASSYSQGSNQPQHF. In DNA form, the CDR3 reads TGTGCCAGCAGTTACTCGCAGGGGAGCAATCAGCCCCAGCATTTT.

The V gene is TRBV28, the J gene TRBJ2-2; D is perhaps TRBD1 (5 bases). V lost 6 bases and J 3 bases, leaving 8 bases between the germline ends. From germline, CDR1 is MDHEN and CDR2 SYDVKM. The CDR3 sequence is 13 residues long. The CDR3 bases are TGTGCCAGCAGCCAGGGTTACACCGGGGAGCTGTTTTTT. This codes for CASSQGYTGELFF.

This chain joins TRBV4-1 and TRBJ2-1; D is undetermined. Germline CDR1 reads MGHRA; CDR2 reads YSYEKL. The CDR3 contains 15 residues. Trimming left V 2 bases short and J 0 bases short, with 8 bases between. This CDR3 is CASSQLKSSYNEQFF. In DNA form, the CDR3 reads TGCGCCAGCAGCCAACTCAAGAGCTCCTACAATGAGCAGTTCTTC.

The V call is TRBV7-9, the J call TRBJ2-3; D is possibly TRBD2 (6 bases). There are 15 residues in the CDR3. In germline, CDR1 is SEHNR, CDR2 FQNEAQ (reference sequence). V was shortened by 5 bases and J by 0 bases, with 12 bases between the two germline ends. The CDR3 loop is CASSGGSYSTDTQYF. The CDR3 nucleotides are TGTGCCAGCAGCGGGGGGTCCTATAGCACAGATACGCAGTATTTT. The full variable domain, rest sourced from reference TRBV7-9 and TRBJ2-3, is DTGVSQNPRHKITKRGQNVTFRCDPISEHNRLYWYRQTLGQGPEFLTYFQNEAQLEKSRLLSDRFSAERPKGSFSTLEIQRTEQGDSAMYLCASSGGSYSTDTQYFGPGTRLTVL.